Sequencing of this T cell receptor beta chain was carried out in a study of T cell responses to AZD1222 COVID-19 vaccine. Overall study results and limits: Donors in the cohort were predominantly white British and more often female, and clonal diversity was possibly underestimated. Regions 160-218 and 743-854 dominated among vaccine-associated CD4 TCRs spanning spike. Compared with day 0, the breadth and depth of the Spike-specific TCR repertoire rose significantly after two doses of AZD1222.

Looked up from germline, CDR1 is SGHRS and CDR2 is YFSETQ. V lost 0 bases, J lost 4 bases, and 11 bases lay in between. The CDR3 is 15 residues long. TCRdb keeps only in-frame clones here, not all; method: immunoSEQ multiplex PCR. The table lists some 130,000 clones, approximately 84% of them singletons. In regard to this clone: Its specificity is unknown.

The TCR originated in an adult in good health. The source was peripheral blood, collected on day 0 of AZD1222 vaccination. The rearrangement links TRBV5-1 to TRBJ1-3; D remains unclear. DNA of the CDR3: TGCGCCAGCAGCTTGGAAGGAGGAGGGGGAAACACCATATATTTT. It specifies CASSLEGGGGNTIYF.